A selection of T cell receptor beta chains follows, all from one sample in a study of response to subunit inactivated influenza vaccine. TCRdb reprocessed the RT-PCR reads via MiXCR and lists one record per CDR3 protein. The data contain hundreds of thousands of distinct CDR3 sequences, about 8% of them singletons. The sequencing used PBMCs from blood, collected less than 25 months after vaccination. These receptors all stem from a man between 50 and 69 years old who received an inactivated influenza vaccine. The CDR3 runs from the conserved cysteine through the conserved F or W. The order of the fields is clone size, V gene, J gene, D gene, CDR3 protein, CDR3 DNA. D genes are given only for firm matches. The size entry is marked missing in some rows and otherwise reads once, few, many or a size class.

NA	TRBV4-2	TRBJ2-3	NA	CASRGGTGDTQYF	TGTGCCAGCAGAGGGGGGACTGGAGATACGCAGTATTTT
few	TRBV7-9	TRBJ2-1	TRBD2	CASSSRIAGETNEQFF	TGTGCCAGCAGCTCCAGGATAGCGGGAGAGACGAATGAGCAGTTCTTC
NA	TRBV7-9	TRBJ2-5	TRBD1	CASSPGQGKETQYF	TGTGCCAGCAGCCCGGGACAGGGTAAAGAGACCCAGTACTTC
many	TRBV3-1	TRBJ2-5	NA	CASSPGLKETQYF	TGTGCCAGCAGCCCGGGACTCAAAGAGACCCAGTACTTC
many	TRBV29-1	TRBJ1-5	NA	CSVGENSNQPQHF	TGCAGCGTAGGGGAAAATAGCAATCAGCCCCAGCATTTT
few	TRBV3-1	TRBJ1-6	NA	CASSQVGGPSPLHF	TGTGCCAGCAGCCAAGTCGGGGGGCCCTCACCCCTCCACTTT
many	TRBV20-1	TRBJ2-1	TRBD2	CSARSGTTFYNEQFF	TGCAGTGCTCGGTCCGGGACTACCTTTTACAATGAGCAGTTCTTC
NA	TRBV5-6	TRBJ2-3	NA	CASSFREDTQYF	TGTGCCAGCAGTTTCCGTGAAGATACGCAGTATTTT
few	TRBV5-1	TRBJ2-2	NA	CASSLPGTGELFF	TGCGCCAGCAGCTTGCCGGGAACCGGGGAGCTGTTTTTT
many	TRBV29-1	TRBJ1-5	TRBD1	CSVEADREDQPQHF	TGCAGCGTTGAAGCTGACAGGGAGGATCAGCCCCAGCATTTT
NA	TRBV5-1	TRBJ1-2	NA	CASSLDGASGYTF	TGCGCCAGCAGCTTGGATGGGGCATCTGGCTACACCTTC
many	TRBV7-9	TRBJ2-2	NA	CASIPLGRRSGELFF	TGTGCCAGCATCCCACTAGGCAGAAGGTCCGGGGAGCTGTTTTTT
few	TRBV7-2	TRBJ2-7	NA	CASSLGAGAWEQYF	TGTGCCAGCAGCTTAGGTGCAGGGGCCTGGGAGCAGTACTTC
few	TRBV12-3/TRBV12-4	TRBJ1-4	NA	CASSPTGEVGKLFF	TGTGCCAGCAGCCCCACGGGAGAGGTCGGGAAACTGTTTTTT
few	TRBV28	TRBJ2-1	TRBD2	CASTILGGRTEQFF	TGTGCCAGCACTATCCTCGGCGGGAGGACCGAGCAGTTCTTC
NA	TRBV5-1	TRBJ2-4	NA	CASSLASGNKNIQYF	TGCGCCAGCAGCTTGGCATCCGGTAACAAAAACATTCAGTACTTC
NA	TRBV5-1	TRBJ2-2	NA	CASSLNYQNTGELFF	TGCGCCAGCAGCTTGAACTACCAGAACACCGGGGAGCTGTTTTTT
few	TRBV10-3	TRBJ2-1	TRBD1	CAIMPGQGSNEQFF	TGTGCCATCATGCCGGGACAGGGCTCGAATGAGCAGTTCTTC
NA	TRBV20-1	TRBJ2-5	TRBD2	CSARQGLAGGQETQYF	TGCAGTGCTAGGCAAGGACTAGCGGGGGGGCAAGAGACCCAGTACTTC
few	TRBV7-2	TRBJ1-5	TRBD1	CASSVQGVLQPQHF	TGTGCCAGCAGCGTACAGGGGGTTTTGCAGCCCCAGCATTTT
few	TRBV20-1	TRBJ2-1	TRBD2	CSAGTSGGASSYNEQFF	TGCAGTGCTGGTACTAGCGGGGGGGCCAGCTCCTACAATGAGCAGTTCTTC
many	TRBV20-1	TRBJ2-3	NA	CSAQGRRGLTDTQYF	TGCAGTGCCCAGGGTCGACGGGGCCTCACAGATACGCAGTATTTT
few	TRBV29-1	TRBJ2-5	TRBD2	CSVGLSLSPGETQYF	TGCAGCGTGGGACTATCGTTGAGCCCGGGAGAGACCCAGTACTTC
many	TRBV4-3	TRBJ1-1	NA	CASSQYTTNTEAFF	TGCGCCAGCAGCCAGTATACAACGAACACTGAAGCTTTCTTT
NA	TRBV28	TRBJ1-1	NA	CATRENTEAFF	TGTGCTACCAGGGAGAACACTGAAGCTTTCTTT
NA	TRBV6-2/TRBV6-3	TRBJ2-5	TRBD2	CASSAPGLAVETQYF	TGTGCCAGCAGCGCACCGGGACTAGCGGTAGAGACCCAGTACTTC
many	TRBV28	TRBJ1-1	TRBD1	CASSLTGRSTEAFF	TGTGCCAGCAGTCTGACAGGGAGGAGCACTGAAGCTTTCTTT
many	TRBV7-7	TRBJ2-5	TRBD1	CASSPSNRGRGTQYF	TGTGCTAGCAGCCCCTCAAACAGGGGGCGCGGGACCCAGTACTTC
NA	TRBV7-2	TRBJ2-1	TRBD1	CASSTRAGGNEQFF	TGTGCCAGCAGCACGCGGGCAGGGGGAAATGAGCAGTTCTTC
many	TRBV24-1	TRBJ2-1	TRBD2	CATSDRTSGSYNEQFF	TGTGCCACCAGTGACCGGACTAGTGGGTCCTACAATGAGCAGTTCTTC
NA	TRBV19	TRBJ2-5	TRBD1	CASSARQGLQETQYF	TGTGCCAGTAGTGCACGACAGGGATTACAAGAGACCCAGTACTTC
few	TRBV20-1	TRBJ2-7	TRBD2	CSASWGGTLSYEQYF	TGCAGTGCTAGTTGGGGAGGGACGCTTTCCTACGAGCAGTACTTC
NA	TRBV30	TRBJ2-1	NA	CAWSVNEQFF	TGTGCCTGGAGTGTCAATGAGCAGTTCTTC
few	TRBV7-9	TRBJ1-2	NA	CASSAGTALNGYTF	TGTGCCAGCAGCGCCGGGACCGCGTTAAATGGCTACACCTTC
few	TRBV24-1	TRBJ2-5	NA	CATSELSGKYQETQYF	TGTGCCACCAGTGAACTTAGCGGAAAGTACCAAGAGACCCAGTACTTC
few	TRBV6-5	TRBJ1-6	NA	CASSYGAGNNSPLHF	TGTGCCAGCAGTTATGGGGCAGGAAACAATTCACCCCTCCACTTT
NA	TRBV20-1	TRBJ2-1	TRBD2	CSALLGTSDYNEQFF	TGCAGTGCTCTATTAGGGACTAGCGATTACAATGAGCAGTTCTTC
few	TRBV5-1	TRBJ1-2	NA	CASSRALGGDGYTF	TGCGCCAGCAGCCGGGCCTTAGGTGGGGATGGCTACACCTTC
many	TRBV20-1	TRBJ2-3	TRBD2	CSARPGTIPYTDTQYF	TGCAGTGCTAGACCGGGGACTATCCCGTACACAGATACGCAGTATTTT
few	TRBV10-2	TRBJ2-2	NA	CASSDKRGATGELFF	TGCGCCAGCAGTGACAAACGGGGGGCCACCGGGGAGCTGTTTTTT
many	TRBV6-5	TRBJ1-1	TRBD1	CASSYGRGQTEAFF	TGTGCCAGCAGTTACGGAAGGGGGCAAACTGAAGCTTTCTTT
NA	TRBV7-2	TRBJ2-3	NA	CASSLGSPNTQYF	TGTGCCAGCAGCTTAGGTTCCCCTAATACGCAGTATTTT
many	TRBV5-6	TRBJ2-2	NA	CASSSDLYTGELFF	TGTGCCAGCAGCTCGGACTTATACACCGGGGAGCTGTTTTTT
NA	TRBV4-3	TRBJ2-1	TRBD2	CASSQVLAGINEQFF	TGCGCCAGCAGCCAAGTCCTAGCGGGGATTAATGAGCAGTTCTTC
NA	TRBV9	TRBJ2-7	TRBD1	CASSVGGTGLSYEQYF	TGTGCCAGCAGCGTAGGGGGGACAGGGTTGTCCTACGAGCAGTACTTC
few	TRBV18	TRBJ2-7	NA	CASSTEVVQYF	TGTGCCAGCTCTACTGAGGTGGTGCAGTACTTC
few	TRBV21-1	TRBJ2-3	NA	CASSKRRTSYGGNTDTQYF	TGTGCCAGCAGCAAAAGGAGGACTAGCTACGGGGGGAACACAGATACGCAGTATTTT
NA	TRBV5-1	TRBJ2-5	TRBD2	CASSFREGVQETQYF	TGCGCCAGCAGCTTCCGGGAGGGGGTTCAAGAGACCCAGTACTTC
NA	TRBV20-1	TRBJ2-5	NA	CSARQIQETQYF	TGCAGTGCGAGACAGATCCAAGAGACCCAGTACTTC
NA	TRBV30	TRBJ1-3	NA	CAWNQRGSGNTIYF	TGTGCCTGGAACCAGAGAGGGTCAGGAAACACCATATATTTT
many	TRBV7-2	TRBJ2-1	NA	CASSLELNPYNEQFF	TGTGCCAGCAGCTTAGAACTGAACCCCTACAATGAGCAGTTCTTC
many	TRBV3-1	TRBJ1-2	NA	CASSQDRVGGYTF	TGCGCCAGCAGCCAAGATAGGGTTGGTGGCTACACCTTC
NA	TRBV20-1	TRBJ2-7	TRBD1	CSAEDRVGPYEQYF	TGCAGTGCTGAAGACAGGGTTGGCCCCTACGAGCAGTACTTC
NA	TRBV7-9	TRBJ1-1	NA	CASSLAWGVNTEAFF	TGTGCCAGCAGCTTAGCGTGGGGGGTAAACACTGAAGCTTTCTTT
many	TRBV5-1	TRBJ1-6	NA	CASSADSENSPLHF	TGCGCCAGCAGCGCCGACAGCGAAAATTCACCCCTCCACTTT
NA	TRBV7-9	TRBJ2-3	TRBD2	CASSVLVAGADTQYF	TGTGCCAGCAGCGTACTCGTAGCGGGAGCAGATACGCAGTATTTT